This is a list of T cell receptor beta chains from one sample in a study of blood T cell repertoires in COVID-19. Assay: immunoSEQ multiplex PCR; the TCRdb copy retains only in-frame clones and omits some. The sample holds about 110,000 clones; about nine tenths are singletons and the top ten take under 3%. The sequenced sample consisted of peripheral blood. These receptors originate from a human donor in a cohort sampled during active COVID-19. The CDR3 runs from the conserved cysteine through the conserved F or W. D genes are given only for firm matches. Clone sizes are given selectively: once, few, many, or a class where the clone is expanded.

size: once; D: .; J: TRBJ2-3; V: TRBV7-2; DNA: TGTGCCAGCAGCTTCGTCACCTCCTACGATACGCAGTATTTT; CDR3: CASSFVTSYDTQYF
size: .; D: TRBD2; J: TRBJ2-5; V: TRBV7-6; DNA: TGTGCCAGCAGCCGAGTGGGTAGCGGGAGGGTAGAGACCCAGTACTTC; CDR3: CASSRVGSGRVETQYF
size: .; D: TRBD1; J: TRBJ2-5; V: TRBV28; DNA: TGTGCCAGCAGTTCCCCGGGACAGGGGCCGAAGACCCAGTACTTC; CDR3: CASSSPGQGPKTQYF
size: .; D: TRBD1; J: TRBJ1-5; V: TRBV3-1/TRBV3-2; DNA: TGTGCCAGCAGCGGAACAGGGGGTAATCAGCCCCAGCATTTT; CDR3: CASSGTGGNQPQHF
size: .; D: .; J: TRBJ2-5; V: TRBV7-9; DNA: TGTGCCAGCAGCCTCCCCTCTCGAGAGACCCAGTACTTC; CDR3: CASSLPSRETQYF
size: .; D: .; J: TRBJ2-3; V: TRBV10-1; DNA: TGCGCCAGCAGTGACCAGGGCCTCGGCACCGATACGCAGTATTTT; CDR3: CASSDQGLGTDTQYF
size: .; D: .; J: TRBJ2-7; V: TRBV29-1; DNA: TGCAGCGTTAGCCGGGGAAGCGAGCAGTACTTC; CDR3: CSVSRGSEQYF
size: .; D: TRBD1; J: TRBJ2-5; V: TRBV7-6; DNA: TGTGCCAGCAGCTTAGTTGGGGACAGCTTCCAAGAGACCCAGTACTTC; CDR3: CASSLVGDSFQETQYF
size: .; D: .; J: TRBJ1-2; V: TRBV3-1/TRBV3-2; DNA: TGTGCCAGCAGCCAACCACTCTATGGCTACACCTTC; CDR3: CASSQPLYGYTF
size: .; D: .; J: TRBJ1-3; V: TRBV5-1; DNA: TGCGCCAGCAGCTTGGACGCCAGCGCCTCGCGGACCATATATTTT; CDR3: CASSLDASASRTIYF
size: once; D: TRBD1; J: TRBJ1-2; V: TRBV27; DNA: TGTGCCAGCAGTCCCCAGGGGGATGGCTACACCTTC; CDR3: CASSPQGDGYTF